Below, 20 T cell receptor beta chains from the same sample are listed, as sequenced in a study of cytomegalovirus exposure and HLA in healthy donors. The study ran its PCR with 60 Vbeta and 13 Jbeta primers. This table comes from immunoSEQ multiplex PCR, and its TCRdb copy is limited to in-frame clones, with some not included. The table records over 110,000 clones, around four fifths of them present only once. Sequences were obtained from PBMCs. Receptors originate from a male donor in good health and CMV-seropositive.

This clone was seen more than once but under ten times. The chain couples TRBV4-1 to TRBJ2-2; D is perhaps TRBD1 (6 bases). V lost 3 bases, J lost 3 bases, and 14 bases lay in between. The CDR3 extends over 16 amino acids. From germline, CDR1 is MGHRA and CDR2 YSYEKL. CDR3 DNA sequence: TGCGCCAGCAGCCATCGACGGGACATATACACCGGGGAGCTGTTTTTT. Translated: CASSHRRDIYTGELFF.

The chain recombines TRBV6-6 with TRBJ2-7; TRBD1 is a possible D gene (5 bases). Germline-derived CDR1 and CDR2 are MNHNY and SVGAGI (reference sequence). This CDR3 is 14 amino acids long. V was pared by 3 bases and J by 4 bases, with 13 bases between. DNA of the CDR3: TGTGCCAGCAGTTATCTTATTGGGGCATACGAGCAGTACTTC. This gives the protein CASSYLIGAYEQYF.

The V gene is TRBV5-4, the J gene TRBJ2-7, with D perhaps matching TRBD2 (6 bases). From germline, CDR1 is SGHNT and CDR2 YYREEE (reference sequence). The CDR3 contains 15 residues. The ends were cut back, 2 bases at V and 4 bases at J, with 16 bases in the middle. The CDR3 spells CASSFGGAGGYEQYF. Written as DNA, the CDR3 is TGTGCCAGCAGCTTCGGGGGTGCCGGGGGATACGAGCAGTACTTC.

The chain uses TRBV2 and TRBJ1-4; TRBD1 is a possible D gene (5 bases). With 7 bases removed from V and 3 bases from J, the gap between germline ends came to 9 bases. This CDR3 has 13 residues. Per the germline V gene, CDR1 is SNHLY and CDR2 is FYNNEI. The CDR3 region is CASTREANEKLFF. DNA for the CDR3: TGTGCCAGCACCAGGGAGGCTAATGAAAAACTGTTTTTT.

The V and J genes are TRBV4-1 and TRBJ1-5, with 8 bases identical to TRBD1. Germline trimming cut 1 base from V and 1 base from J; bases unmatched to any gene: 9. The germline gives CDR1 MGHRA, CDR2 YSYEKL. The CDR3 is 18 residues long. CDR3 DNA sequence: TGCGCCAGCAGCCAAGCCCCTGGGACAGGCTTGAGCAATCAGCCCCAGCATTTT. Translated, it gives CASSQAPGTGLSNQPQHF.

The chain links TRBV6-6 to TRBJ1-2, with 10 nucleotides matching TRBD1. V trimming: 5 bases; J trimming: 6 bases; junction bases outside the gene matches: 9. The CDR3 contains 15 residues. Germline lookup yields CDR1 MNHNY and CDR2 SVGAGI (reference sequence). CDR3 protein: CASSGGQGGLDGYTF. As DNA, the CDR3 is TGTGCCAGCAGTGGAGGACAGGGGGGATTAGATGGCTACACCTTC.

The chain has TRBV28 and TRBJ2-6; D gene ambiguous. V lost 8 bases to trimming and J lost 0 bases, with 11 bases between them. Germline CDR1 is MDHEN and CDR2 is SYDVKM. The CDR3 totals 15 residues. The chain's CDR3 is CASATLYSGANVLTF. As DNA, the CDR3 is TGTGCCAGCGCGACACTTTACTCTGGGGCCAACGTCCTGACTTTC.

This clone was observed a few times. The chain recombines TRBV10-3 with TRBJ1-3, with a possible D match to TRBD1 (5 bases). The CDR3 is made up of 15 amino acids. V gave up 6 bases and J gave up 0 bases, with 12 bases separating them. The germline CDR1 and CDR2 sequences are ENHRY and SYGVKD. CDR3 sequence reads: CAIRDSGNSGNTIYF. As DNA, the CDR3 is TGTGCCATCAGAGACAGTGGGAACTCTGGAAACACCATATATTTT.

This clone occurred a few times. This rearrangement joins TRBV4-2 to TRBJ2-5; 11 nucleotides line up with TRBD1. The germline gives CDR1 LGHNA, CDR2 YNFKEQ. J gave up 2 bases and V 0 bases, and 2 bases lay outside the gene matches. The CDR3 consists of 16 residues. As DNA, the CDR3 is TGTGCCAGCAGCCAAGATGGGACAGGGGGTCAAGAGACCCAGTACTTC. The encoded protein is CASSQDGTGGQETQYF.

This clone was observed a handful of times. This sequence joins TRBV7-9 and TRBJ2-2; D might be TRBD2 (5 bases). The CDR3 length is 16 residues. V was clipped by 5 bases and J by 1 base, with 14 bases between them. CDR1 is SEHNR and CDR2 is FQNEAQ in the germline V gene (reference sequence). CDR3: CASSHRGGWNTGELFF. CDR3 DNA: TGTGCCAGCAGCCACAGAGGAGGTTGGAACACCGGGGAGCTGTTTTTT.

This clone has a handful of counts. The chain links TRBV5-1 to TRBJ2-7, with 9 nucleotides matching TRBD1. Germline assignment: CDR1 SGHRS and CDR2 YFSETQ. V shed 2 bases and J 1 base; nucleotides not matched to a gene: 13. The CDR3 has 18 residues. The CDR3 protein is CASSFDPGGTGRSYEQYF. Here the CDR3 DNA reads TGCGCCAGCAGCTTCGACCCCGGTGGGACAGGGAGGTCCTACGAGCAGTACTTC.

For the CDR3, the DNA is TGCGCCAGCAGCTTTTACAGGGGGGCTAATGAAAAACTGTTTTTT. Encoded protein: CASSFYRGANEKLFF. This sequence joins TRBV5-1 and TRBJ1-4; 8 bases line up with TRBD1. The CDR3 is 15 amino acids. The germline gives CDR1 SGHRS, CDR2 YFSETQ. Trimming at V came to 2 bases and at J to 3 bases, leaving 3 bases not matched to a gene.

The chain couples TRBV10-3 to TRBJ1-2, with D perhaps TRBD1 (5 bases). Trimming pared 0 bases from V and 4 bases from J, leaving 9 bases between. This CDR3 spans 14 amino acids. Germline V gene sequence: CDR1 ENHRY, CDR2 SYGVKD. CDR3 nucleotides: TGTGCCATCAGTGAGTCAGACAGCAGCTATGGCTACACCTTC. This sequence encodes CAISESDSSYGYTF.

The rearrangement uses TRBV7-9 and TRBJ1-1, with D tentatively TRBD1 (6 bases). With 7 bases removed from V and 2 bases from J, the gap between germline ends came to 14 bases. Per germline, CDR1 SEHNR and CDR2 FQNEAQ (reference sequence). The CDR3 has 14 residues. CDR3 in DNA: TGTGCCAGCACCCTAGGGGGGGTTAACACTGAAGCTTTCTTT. This encodes CASTLGGVNTEAFF. Filled out from reference TRBV7-9 and TRBJ1-1, the complete variable domain reads DTGVSQNPRHKITKRGQNVTFRCDPISEHNRLYWYRQTLGQGPEFLTYFQNEAQLEKSRLLSDRFSAERPKGSFSTLEIQRTEQGDSAMYLCASTLGGVNTEAFFGQGTRLTVV.

This clone appeared a few times. The V and J genes are TRBV7-2 and TRBJ1-2; 9 bases map to TRBD1. Per the germline V gene, CDR1 is SGHTA and CDR2 is FQGNSA. The CDR3 totals 16 residues. With V trimmed by 4 bases and J by 3 bases, 9 bases remained unmatched. The CDR3 nucleotides read TGTGCCAGCAGCTCCTCGGGGACAGGGTTGGACTATGGCTACACCTTC. Its protein is CASSSSGTGLDYGYTF.

The chain links TRBV4-2 to TRBJ2-1; 8 bases are shared with TRBD2. The CDR3 has 15 amino acids. From germline, CDR1 is LGHNA and CDR2 YNFKEQ. The V and J ends lost 0 bases and 10 bases, in that order; junction bases with no gene match: 8. Here the CDR3 reads CASSQDTGGPEEQFF. The CDR3 nucleotides are TGTGCCAGCAGCCAAGATACGGGAGGGCCTGAGGAGCAGTTCTTC.

CDR3: CASSIGGGNYGYTF. The CDR3 DNA is TGTGCCAGTAGTATTGGTGGGGGGAACTATGGCTACACCTTC. The chain links TRBV19 to TRBJ1-2, with a weak D call TRBD1 (5 bases). V gave up 3 bases and J gave up 2 bases, with 10 bases separating them. This CDR3 spans 14 amino acids. Germline V gives CDR1 LNHDA, CDR2 SQIVND (reference sequence).

The chain recombines TRBV9 with TRBJ2-5; 10 nucleotides agree with TRBD2. CDR1 SGDLS and CDR2 YYNGEE come from the germline V gene. J lost 3 bases, V lost 0 bases, and 5 bases had no gene match. The CDR3 consists of 16 residues. For the CDR3, the DNA is TGTGCCAGCAGCGTAGCTCCTAGCGGGAGTGAAGAGACCCAGTACTTC. It codes for CASSVAPSGSEETQYF.

The chain couples TRBV7-3 to TRBJ1-1; perhaps TRBD1 as D (5 bases). V shed 5 bases and J shed 2 bases, with 9 bases lying between them. CDR1 is SGHTA and CDR2 is FQGTGA in the germline V gene. CDR3 length: 13 amino acids. In DNA form, the CDR3 reads TGTGCCAGCAGCGCGGGACCAAACACTGAAGCTTTCTTT. Encoded protein: CASSAGPNTEAFF.

CDR3: CASSIFSDEQFF. The CDR3 coding sequence is TGTGCCAGTAGTATTTTTTCGGATGAGCAGTTCTTC. The genes are TRBV19 and TRBJ2-1; no clear D gene. The CDR3 length is 12 residues. Trimming took off 3 bases at V and 8 bases at J, with 8 bases between the two ends. Germline V gene sequence: CDR1 LNHDA, CDR2 SQIVND (reference sequence).